This paragraph covers one T cell receptor (beta chain) sequence. A much larger clone lies a single base off, so this may be a read error. RNA transcripts provided the source from which TCR beta CDR3 regions were amplified. When the TCR CDR3 underwent first-round RT-PCR, the HTBI primer set was used. TCRdb fed the multiplex PCR reads into MiXCR, producing one record per CDR3 protein. The sample includes more than 500,000 distinct CDR3 sequences, 35% to 50% of them seen just once. The data are from a study of T cells in Graves' hyperthyroidism and ophthalmopathy. Germline CDR1 is SGHAT and CDR2 is FQNNGV. V lost 6 bases to trimming and J lost 3 bases, with 9 bases between them. This CDR3 region has 12 residues.

The chain joins TRBV11-2 to TRBJ2-7; TRBD2 is a possible D gene (5 bases). The receptor comes from an adult woman with Graves' disease, either hyperthyroidism or ophthalmopathy (not recorded which). Specimen: peripheral blood or thyroid tissue (not recorded which). In nucleotides, the CDR3 is TGTGCCAGCAGTTACGGGGACTACGAGCAGTACTTC. Its protein is CASSYGDYEQYF.